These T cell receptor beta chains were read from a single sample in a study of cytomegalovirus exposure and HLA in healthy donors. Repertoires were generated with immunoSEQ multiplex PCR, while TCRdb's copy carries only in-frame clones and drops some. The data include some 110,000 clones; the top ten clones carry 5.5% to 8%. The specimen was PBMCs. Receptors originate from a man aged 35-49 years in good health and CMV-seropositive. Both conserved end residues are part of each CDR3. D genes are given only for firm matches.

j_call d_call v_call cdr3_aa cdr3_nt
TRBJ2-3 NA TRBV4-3 CASSQDRLGGRTDTQYF TGCGCCAGCAGCCAAGATCGTTTAGGGGGACGCACAGATACGCAGTATTTT
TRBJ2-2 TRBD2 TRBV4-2 CASSPHSGSGTGELFF TGTGCCAGCAGCCCCCACAGCGGGAGCGGGACCGGGGAGCTGTTTTTT
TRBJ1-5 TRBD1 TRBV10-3 CAISESGQGYQPQHF TGTGCCATCAGTGAGTCGGGACAGGGCTATCAGCCCCAGCATTTT
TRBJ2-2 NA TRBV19 CASNPRAPTNTGELFF TGTGCCAGTAACCCGCGGGCGCCTACGAACACCGGGGAGCTGTTTTTT
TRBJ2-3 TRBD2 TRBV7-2 CASSSGTSYTQYF TGTGCCAGCAGTTCCGGGACTAGCTATACGCAGTATTTT
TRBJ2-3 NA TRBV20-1 CSASADTQYF TGCAGTGCTAGCGCAGATACGCAGTATTTT
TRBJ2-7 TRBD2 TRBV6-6 CASRPPTSGSSYEQYF TGTGCCAGCAGACCCCCTACTAGCGGGAGCTCCTACGAGCAGTACTTC
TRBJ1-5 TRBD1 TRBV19 CASSSDRGVRQPQHF TGTGCCAGTAGTTCGGACAGGGGCGTGCGTCAGCCCCAGCATTTT
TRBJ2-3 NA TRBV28 CASSLSRGGNTQYF TGTGCCAGCAGTTTATCCAGGGGTGGGAATACGCAGTATTTT
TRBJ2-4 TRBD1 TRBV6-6 CASSYGTDKNIQYF TGTGCCAGCAGTTACGGGACAGATAAAAACATTCAGTACTTC
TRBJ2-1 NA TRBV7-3 CASSPLPPGGLTYNEQFF TGTGCCAGCAGCCCCCTGCCCCCCGGGGGATTGACCTACAATGAGCAGTTCTTC
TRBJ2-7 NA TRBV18 CASSQDFGVYEQYF TGTGCCAGCTCACAGGATTTTGGAGTTTACGAGCAGTACTTC
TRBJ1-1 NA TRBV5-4 CASSFRNTEAFF TGTGCCAGCAGCTTCAGGAACACTGAAGCTTTCTTT
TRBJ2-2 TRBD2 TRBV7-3 CASSLTTLAGGRRGELFF TGTGCCAGCAGCTTAACGACCCTAGCGGGAGGTCGTCGCGGGGAGCTGTTTTTT
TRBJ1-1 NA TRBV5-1 CASSLDGTPNTEAFF TGCGCCAGCAGCTTGGATGGGACACCGAACACTGAAGCTTTCTTT
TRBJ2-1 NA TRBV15 CATSREGVNGYNEQFF TGTGCCACCAGCAGAGAAGGGGTAAACGGCTACAATGAGCAGTTCTTC
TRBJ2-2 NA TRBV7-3 CASSLSSSGELFF TGTGCCAGCAGCTTAAGTTCCTCCGGGGAGCTGTTTTTT
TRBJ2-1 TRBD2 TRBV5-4 CASRRGGLAGANEQFF TGTGCCAGCAGGCGAGGCGGGCTAGCGGGAGCCAATGAGCAGTTCTTC
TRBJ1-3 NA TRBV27 CASSFRGGNTIYF TGTGCCAGCAGCTTCAGGGGTGGAAACACCATATATTTT
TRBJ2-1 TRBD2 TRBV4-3 CASSQDGLAGAYNEQFF TGCGCCAGCAGCCAAGATGGGCTAGCGGGAGCATACAATGAGCAGTTCTTC
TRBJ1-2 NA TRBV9 CASSLEPQGSGYTF TGTGCCAGCAGCCTTGAACCGCAGGGTTCTGGCTACACCTTC
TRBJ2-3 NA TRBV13 CATRASGTDTQYF TGTGCCACCAGAGCTTCTGGCACAGATACGCAGTATTTT
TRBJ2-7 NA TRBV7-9 CASSLAGQNYEQYF TGTGCCAGCAGCTTAGCGGGGCAGAATTACGAGCAGTACTTC
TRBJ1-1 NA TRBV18 CASSPVRNRAMNTEAFF TGTGCCAGCTCACCAGTCAGAAACAGGGCTATGAACACTGAAGCTTTCTTT
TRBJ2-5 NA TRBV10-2 CASSVKWTSQAETQYF TGCGCCAGCAGTGTGAAGTGGACTTCCCAGGCGGAGACCCAGTACTTC
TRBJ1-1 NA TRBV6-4 CASSVTLNTEAFF TGTGCCAGCAGTGTGACACTGAACACTGAAGCTTTCTTT
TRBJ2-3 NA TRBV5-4 CASSQALDYTDTQYF TGTGCCAGCAGCCAGGCCCTTGACTACACAGATACGCAGTATTTT
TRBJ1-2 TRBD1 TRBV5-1 CASSRETGGLFYGYTF TGCGCCAGCAGCCGAGAGACAGGGGGCCTCTTCTATGGCTACACCTTC